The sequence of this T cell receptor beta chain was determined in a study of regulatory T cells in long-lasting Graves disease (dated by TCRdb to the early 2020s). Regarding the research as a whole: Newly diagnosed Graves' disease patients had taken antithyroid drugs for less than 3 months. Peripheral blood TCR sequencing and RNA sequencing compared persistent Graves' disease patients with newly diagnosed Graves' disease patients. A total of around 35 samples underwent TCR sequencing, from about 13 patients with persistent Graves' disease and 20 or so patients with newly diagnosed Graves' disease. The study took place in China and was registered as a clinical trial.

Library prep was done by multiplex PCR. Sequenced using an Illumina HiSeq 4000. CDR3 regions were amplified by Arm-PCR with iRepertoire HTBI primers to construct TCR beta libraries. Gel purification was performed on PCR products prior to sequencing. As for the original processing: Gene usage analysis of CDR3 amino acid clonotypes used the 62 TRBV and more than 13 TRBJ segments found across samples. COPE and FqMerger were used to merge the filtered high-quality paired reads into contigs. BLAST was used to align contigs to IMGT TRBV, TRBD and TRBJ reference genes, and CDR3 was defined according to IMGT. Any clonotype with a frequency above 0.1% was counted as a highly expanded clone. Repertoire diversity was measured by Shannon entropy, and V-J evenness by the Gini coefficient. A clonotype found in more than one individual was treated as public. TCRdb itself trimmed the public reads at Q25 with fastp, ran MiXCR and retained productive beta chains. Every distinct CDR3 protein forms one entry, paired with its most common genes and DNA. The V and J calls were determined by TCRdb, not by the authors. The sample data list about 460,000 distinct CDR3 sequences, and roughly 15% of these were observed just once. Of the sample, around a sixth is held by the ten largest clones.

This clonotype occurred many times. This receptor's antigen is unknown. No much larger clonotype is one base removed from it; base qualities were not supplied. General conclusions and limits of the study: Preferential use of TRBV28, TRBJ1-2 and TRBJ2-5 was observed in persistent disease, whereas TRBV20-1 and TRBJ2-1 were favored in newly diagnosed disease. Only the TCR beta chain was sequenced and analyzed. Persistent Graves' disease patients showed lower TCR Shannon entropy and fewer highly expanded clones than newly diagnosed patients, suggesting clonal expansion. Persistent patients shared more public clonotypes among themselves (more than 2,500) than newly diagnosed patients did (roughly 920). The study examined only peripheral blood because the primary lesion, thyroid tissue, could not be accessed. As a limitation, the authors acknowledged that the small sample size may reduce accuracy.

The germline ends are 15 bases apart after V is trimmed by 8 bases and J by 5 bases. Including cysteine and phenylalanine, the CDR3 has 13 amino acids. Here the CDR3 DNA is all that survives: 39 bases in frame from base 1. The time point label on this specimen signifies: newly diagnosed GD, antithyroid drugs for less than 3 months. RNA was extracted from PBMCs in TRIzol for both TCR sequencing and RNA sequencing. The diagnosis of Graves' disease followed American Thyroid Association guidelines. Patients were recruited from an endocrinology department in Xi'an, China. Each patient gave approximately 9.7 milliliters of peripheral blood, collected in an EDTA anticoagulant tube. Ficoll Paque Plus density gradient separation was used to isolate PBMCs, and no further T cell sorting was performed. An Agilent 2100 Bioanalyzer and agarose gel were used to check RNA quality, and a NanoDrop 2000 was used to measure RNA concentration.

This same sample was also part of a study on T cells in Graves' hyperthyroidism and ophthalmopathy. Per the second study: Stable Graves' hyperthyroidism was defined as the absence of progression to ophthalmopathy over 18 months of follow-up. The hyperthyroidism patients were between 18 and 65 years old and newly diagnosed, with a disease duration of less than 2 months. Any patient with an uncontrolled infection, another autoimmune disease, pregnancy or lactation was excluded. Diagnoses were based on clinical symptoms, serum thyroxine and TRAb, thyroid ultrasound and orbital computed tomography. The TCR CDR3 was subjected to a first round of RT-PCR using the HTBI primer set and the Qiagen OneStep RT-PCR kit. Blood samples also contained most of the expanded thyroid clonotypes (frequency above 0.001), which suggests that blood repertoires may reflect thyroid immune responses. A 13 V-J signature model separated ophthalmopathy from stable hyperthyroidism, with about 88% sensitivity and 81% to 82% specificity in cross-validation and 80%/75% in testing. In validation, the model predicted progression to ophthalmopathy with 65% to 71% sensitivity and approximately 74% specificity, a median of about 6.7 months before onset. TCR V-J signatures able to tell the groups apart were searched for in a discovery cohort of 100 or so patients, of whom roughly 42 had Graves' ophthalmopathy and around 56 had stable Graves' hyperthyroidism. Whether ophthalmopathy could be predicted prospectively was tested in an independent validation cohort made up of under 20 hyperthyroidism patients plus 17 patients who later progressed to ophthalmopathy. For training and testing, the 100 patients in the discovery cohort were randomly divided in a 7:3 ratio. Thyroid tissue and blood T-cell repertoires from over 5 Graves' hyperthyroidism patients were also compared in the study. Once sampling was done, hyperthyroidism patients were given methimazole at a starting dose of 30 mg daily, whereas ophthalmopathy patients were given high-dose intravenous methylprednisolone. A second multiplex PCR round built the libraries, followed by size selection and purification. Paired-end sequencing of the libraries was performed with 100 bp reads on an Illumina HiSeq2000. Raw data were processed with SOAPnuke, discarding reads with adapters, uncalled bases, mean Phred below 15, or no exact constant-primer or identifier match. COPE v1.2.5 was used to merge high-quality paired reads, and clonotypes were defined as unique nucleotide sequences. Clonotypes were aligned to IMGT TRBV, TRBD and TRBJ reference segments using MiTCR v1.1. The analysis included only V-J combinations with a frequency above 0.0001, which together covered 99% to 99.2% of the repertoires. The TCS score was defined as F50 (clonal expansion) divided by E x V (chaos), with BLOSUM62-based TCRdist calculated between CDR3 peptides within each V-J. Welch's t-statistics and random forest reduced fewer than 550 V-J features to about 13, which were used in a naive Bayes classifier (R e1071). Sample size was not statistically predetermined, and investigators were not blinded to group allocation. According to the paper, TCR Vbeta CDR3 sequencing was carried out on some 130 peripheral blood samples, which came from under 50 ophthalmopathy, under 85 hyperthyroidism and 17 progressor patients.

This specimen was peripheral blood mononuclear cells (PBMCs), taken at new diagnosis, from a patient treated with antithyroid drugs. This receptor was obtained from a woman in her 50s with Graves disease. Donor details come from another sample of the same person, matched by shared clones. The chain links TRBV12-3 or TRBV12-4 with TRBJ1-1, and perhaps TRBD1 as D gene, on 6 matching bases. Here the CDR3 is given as CASRDRGGTEAFF. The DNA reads TGTGCCAGCCGGGACCGAGGGGGAACTGAAGCTTTCTTT.